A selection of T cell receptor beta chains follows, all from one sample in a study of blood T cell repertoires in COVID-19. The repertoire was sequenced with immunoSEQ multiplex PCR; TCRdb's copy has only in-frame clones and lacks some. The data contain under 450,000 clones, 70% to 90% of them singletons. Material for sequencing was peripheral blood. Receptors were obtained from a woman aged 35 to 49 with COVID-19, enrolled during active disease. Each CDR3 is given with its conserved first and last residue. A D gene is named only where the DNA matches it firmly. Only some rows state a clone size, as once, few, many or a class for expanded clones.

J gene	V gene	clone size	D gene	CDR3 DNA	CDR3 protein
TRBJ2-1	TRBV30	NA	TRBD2	TGTGCCTGGACAGCGGGGGGGCCGGGCAATGAGCAGTTCTTC	CAWTAGGPGNEQFF
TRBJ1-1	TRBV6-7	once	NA	TGTGCTGAGGCGAACACTGAAGCTTTCTTT	CAEANTEAFF
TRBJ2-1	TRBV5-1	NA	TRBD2	TGCGCCAGCAGATTTAACCCGGGGACTAGCGGGAGCGCCCCCCCGTTCTTC	CASRFNPGTSGSAPPFF
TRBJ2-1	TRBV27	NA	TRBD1	TGTGCCAGCAGTGAATACAGGGGGCTGGGTGAGCAGTTCTTC	CASSEYRGLGEQFF
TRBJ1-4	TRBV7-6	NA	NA	TGTGCCAGCAGCGCGACCGACAGTGCAACTAATGAAAAACTGTTTTTT	CASSATDSATNEKLFF
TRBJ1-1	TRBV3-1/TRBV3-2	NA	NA	TGTGCCAGCAGGTCTGCGGGGCAGTCTCTACCAAACACTGAAGCTTTCTTT	CASRSAGQSLPNTEAFF
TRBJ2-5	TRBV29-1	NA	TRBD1	TGCAGCGTTGATAGGGGACAGGGAGAGACCCAGTACTTC	CSVDRGQGETQYF
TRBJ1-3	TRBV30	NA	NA	TGTGCCTGGAGTGTTGGGGGCACCTCTGGAAACACCATATATTTT	CAWSVGGTSGNTIYF
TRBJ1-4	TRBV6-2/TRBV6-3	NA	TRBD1	TGTGCCAGCAGTTCAGACAGGGAGGCTGAAAAACTGTTTTTT	CASSSDREAEKLFF
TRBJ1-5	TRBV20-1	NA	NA	TGCAGTGCTAGTAGCATCAACAATCAGCCCCAGCATTTT	CSASSINNQPQHF
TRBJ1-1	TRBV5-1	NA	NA	TGCGCCAGCAGCTTTATTCGGGGAACTGAAGCTTTCTTT	CASSFIRGTEAFF
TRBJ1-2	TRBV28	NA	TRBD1	TGTGCCAGCAGACCCGACAGGGACTATGGCTACACCTTC	CASRPDRDYGYTF
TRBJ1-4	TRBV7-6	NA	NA	TGTGCCAGCAGCTTAGTGGGGGCCATTGATGCAACTAATGAAAAACTGTTTTTT	CASSLVGAIDATNEKLFF
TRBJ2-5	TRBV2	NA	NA	TGTGCCAGCAGGGACACGATGGAGACCCAGTACTTC	CASRDTMETQYF
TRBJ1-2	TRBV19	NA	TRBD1	TGTGCCAGTAGTATAGACCCCGGGACAGGGGTCCACTATGGCTACACCTTC	CASSIDPGTGVHYGYTF
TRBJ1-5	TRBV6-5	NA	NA	TGTGCCAGTGGACACGCAAAACAGCCCCAGCATTTT	CASGHAKQPQHF
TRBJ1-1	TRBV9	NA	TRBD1	TGTGCCAGCAGCGTTGCAGGGGGCGCGAGCACTGAAGCTTTCTTT	CASSVAGGASTEAFF
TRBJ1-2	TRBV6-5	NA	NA	TGTGCCAGCAGTTACTCCCCCCAGGGTGTCTATGGCTACACCTTC	CASSYSPQGVYGYTF
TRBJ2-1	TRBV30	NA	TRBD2	TGTGCCTGGATACTAGCGGGGGGGCTCGGATACAATGAGCAGTTCTTC	CAWILAGGLGYNEQFF
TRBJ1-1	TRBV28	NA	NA	TGTGCCAGCAGTCCCAGTTCAGGGGTCGGCACTGAAGCTTTCTTT	CASSPSSGVGTEAFF
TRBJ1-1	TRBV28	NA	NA	TGTGCCAGCAGTTTATCAGGGGTGAACACTGAAGCTTTCTTT	CASSLSGVNTEAFF
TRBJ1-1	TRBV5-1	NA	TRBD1	TGCGCCAGCAGCCGCGGACAGGGGGAAGCTTTCTTT	CASSRGQGEAFF
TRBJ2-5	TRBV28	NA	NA	TGTGCCAGCAGCCCAAGGACGGGATTAGCCTTGTGGGTGACCCAGTACTTC	CASSPRTGLALWVTQYF
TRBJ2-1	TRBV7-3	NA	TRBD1	TGTGCCAGCAGCTCAAGACAGGGTCGTGAGCAGTTCTTC	CASSSRQGREQFF
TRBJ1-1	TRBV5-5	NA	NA	TGTGCCAGCAGCTTGGCCTGGGGCACCCTCACTGAAGCTTTCTTT	CASSLAWGTLTEAFF
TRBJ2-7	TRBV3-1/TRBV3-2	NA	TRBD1	TGTGCCAGCAGCCAAGATAGGACAGGGCATTCCTACGAGCAGTACTTC	CASSQDRTGHSYEQYF
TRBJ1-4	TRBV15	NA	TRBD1	TGTGCCACCAGCAGGGGGACAGCTGCAACTAATGAAAAACTGTTTTTT	CATSRGTAATNEKLFF
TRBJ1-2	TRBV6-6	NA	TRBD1	TGTGCCAGCAGTTCGGACAGGGTCGGGGGCTACACCTTC	CASSSDRVGGYTF
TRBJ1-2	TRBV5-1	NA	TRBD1	TGCGCCAGCAGCTTGACAGGGGGGAACTATGGCTACACCTTC	CASSLTGGNYGYTF
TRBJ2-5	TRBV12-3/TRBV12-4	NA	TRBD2	TGTGCCAGCAGGGTAGCGGGAGGAGAGACCCAGTACTTC	CASRVAGGETQYF
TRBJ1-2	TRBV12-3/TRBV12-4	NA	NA	TGTGCCAGCGACCTGGGAGTAGGCTATGGCTACACCTTC	CASDLGVGYGYTF
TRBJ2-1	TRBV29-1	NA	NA	TGCAGCGTTGAAAAGTTCGGGGTTGGTGAGCAGTTCTTC	CSVEKFGVGEQFF
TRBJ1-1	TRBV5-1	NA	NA	TGCGCCAGCCACTCCGGGGTCGACACTGAAGCTTTCTTT	CASHSGVDTEAFF
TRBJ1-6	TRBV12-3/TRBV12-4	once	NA	TGTGCCAGCAGAGAGGGTTATAATTCACCCCTCCACTTT	CASREGYNSPLHF
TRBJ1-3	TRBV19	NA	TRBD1	TGTGCCAGTAGTATGCGGGGACAGATCTCTGGAAACACCATATATTTT	CASSMRGQISGNTIYF
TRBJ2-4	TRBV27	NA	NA	TGTGCCAGCAGTTTACTCCAGGGGCTAGCCAAAAACATTCAGTACTTC	CASSLLQGLAKNIQYF
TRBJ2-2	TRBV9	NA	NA	TGTGCCAGCAGCGCCTCACAGGGCCCGAACACCGGGGAGCTGTTTTTT	CASSASQGPNTGELFF
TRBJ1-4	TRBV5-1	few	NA	TGCGCCAGCAGCTTCGCGGCTAATGAAAAACTGTTTTTT	CASSFAANEKLFF
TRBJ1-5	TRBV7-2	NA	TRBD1	TGTGCCAGCAGCATGGACAGGGCCGTCCAGCATTTT	CASSMDRAVQHF